This record looks at one T cell receptor (beta chain) sequence and its context. The CDR3 is made up of 15 amino acids. The germline gives CDR1 MNHEY, CDR2 SMNVEV (reference sequence). V lost 7 bases and J lost 7; bases outside the gene matches: 7. This entry is derived from a study of blood T cell repertoires in COVID-19. The overall study: T cells, B-cell-depleted T cells, or PBMCs supplied cDNA or gDNA.

Adults between roughly 18 and 89 years of age took part from about 24 US areas. Clinical history reported by participants formed the basis on which cohorts were assigned. Resolution of symptoms, clearance, or two negative PCRs was present in recovered Cohort 3 donors. This table comes from immunoSEQ multiplex PCR, and its TCRdb copy is limited to in-frame clones, with some not included. Of hundreds of thousands of clones in the sample, 80% to 90% are singletons; the top ten hold roughly 1.1%. Sequencing input: PBMCs or T cells enriched from blood (not recorded which). The clonotype was recovered from a man aged 25 to 40 who had recovered from COVID-19. The chain recombines TRBV27 with TRBJ2-1, with 13 nucleotides matching TRBD2. CDR3 sequence (DNA): TGTGCCAGCAAGTTGGGACTAGCGGGACGTAATGAGCAGTTCTTC. It specifies CASKLGLAGRNEQFF.